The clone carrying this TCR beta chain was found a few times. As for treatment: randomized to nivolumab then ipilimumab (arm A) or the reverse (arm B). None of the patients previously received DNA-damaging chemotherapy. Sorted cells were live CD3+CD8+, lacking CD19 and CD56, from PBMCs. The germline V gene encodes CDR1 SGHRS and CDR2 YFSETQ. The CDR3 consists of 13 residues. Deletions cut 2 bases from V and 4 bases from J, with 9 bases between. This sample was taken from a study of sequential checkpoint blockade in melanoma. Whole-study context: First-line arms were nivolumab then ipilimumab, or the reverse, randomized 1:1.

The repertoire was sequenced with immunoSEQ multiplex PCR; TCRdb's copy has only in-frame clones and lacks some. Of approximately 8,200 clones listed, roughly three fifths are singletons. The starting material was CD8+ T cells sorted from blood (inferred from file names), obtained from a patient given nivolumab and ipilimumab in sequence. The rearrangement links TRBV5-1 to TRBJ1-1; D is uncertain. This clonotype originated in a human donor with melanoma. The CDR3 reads CASSLRRGTEAFF. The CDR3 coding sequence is TGCGCCAGCAGCTTAAGGCGAGGCACTGAAGCTTTCTTT. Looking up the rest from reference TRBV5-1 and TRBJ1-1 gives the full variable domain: KAGVTQTPRYLIKTRGQQVTLSCSPISGHRSVSWYQQTPGQGLQFLFEYFSETQRNKGNFPGRFSGRQFSNSRSEMNVSTLELGDSALYLCASSLRRGTEAFFGQGTRLTVV.